This T cell receptor (beta chain) appears in the sequencing data of a study of blood T cell repertoires in COVID-19. Each recovered donor of Cohort 3 presented with two negative PCRs, clearance, or symptom resolution. Measured with immunoSEQ multiplex PCR; TCRdb has only the in-frame clones, and not every one. The sample holds about 160,000 clones, 84% seen once. The CDR3 totals 13 residues. V was shortened by 5 bases and J by 1 base, with 9 bases between the two germline ends. Germline V gene sequence: CDR1 MNHEY, CDR2 SVGAGI. The sequencing sample was made of PBMCs or T cells enriched from blood (not recorded which). This rearrangement joins TRBV6-5 to TRBJ2-7; D gene unclear. This clonotype was sampled from a woman between 45 and 65 years old who had recovered from COVID-19. CDR3 DNA: TGTGCCAGCAGTCTCGCGTTATCCTACGAGCAGTACTTC. It specifies CASSLALSYEQYF.